This TCR beta chain comes out of a study of T cells in localized non-small cell lung cancer. The table came from immunoSEQ multiplex PCR; TCRdb's copy has only in-frame clones and leaves some out. This sample yields roughly 30,000 clones, of which 70% to 90% are seen a single time; 10% to 15% belongs to the top ten. The starting material was peripheral blood, obtained before any cancer treatment. This clonotype was obtained from a female donor of 60 years or more with stage III squamous cell lung carcinoma.

CDR3 sequence: CASSEPSGSSTDTQYF. Written as DNA, the CDR3 is TGTGCCAGCAGTGAGCCTAGCGGGAGCTCCACAGATACGCAGTATTTT. The chain has TRBV2 and TRBJ2-3, with TRBD2 matching over 10 bases. The CDR3 consists of 16 residues. The V gene's germline CDR1 is SNHLY and CDR2 FYNNEI. V dropped 3 bases and J dropped 2; count of bases not matched to a gene: 5. The variable domain in full, completed from reference TRBV2 and TRBJ2-3, reads EPEVTQTPSHQVTQMGQEVILRCVPISNHLYFYWYRQILGQKVEFLVSFYNNEISEKSEIFDDQFSVERPDGSNFTLKIRSTKLEDSAMYFCASSEPSGSSTDTQYFGPGTRLTVL.